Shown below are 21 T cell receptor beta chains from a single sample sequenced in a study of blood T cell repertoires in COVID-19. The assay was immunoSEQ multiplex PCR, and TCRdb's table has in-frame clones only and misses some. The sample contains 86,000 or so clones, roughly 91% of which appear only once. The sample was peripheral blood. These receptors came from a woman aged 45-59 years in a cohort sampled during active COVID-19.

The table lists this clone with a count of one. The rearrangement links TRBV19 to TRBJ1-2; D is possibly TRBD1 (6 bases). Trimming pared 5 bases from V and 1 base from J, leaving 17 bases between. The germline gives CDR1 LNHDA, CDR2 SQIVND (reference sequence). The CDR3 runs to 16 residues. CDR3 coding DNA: TGTGCCAGTAGTCCGGGACACCCAGGAGGTAACTATGGCTACACCTTC. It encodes CASSPGHPGGNYGYTF. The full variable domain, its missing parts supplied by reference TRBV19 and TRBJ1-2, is DGGITQSPKYLFRKEGQNVTLSCEQNLNHDAMYWYRQDPGQGLRLIYYSQIVNDFQKGDIAEGYSVSREKKESFPLTVTSAQKNPTAFYLCASSPGHPGGNYGYTFGSGTRLTVV.

In DNA, the CDR3 is TGTGCCAGCAGTTTCGACAGGGGCGGAACTATGAACACTGAAGCTTTCTTT. Amino acid sequence: CASSFDRGGTMNTEAFF. This chain joins TRBV6-2 or TRBV6-3 and TRBJ1-1; 8 bases line up with TRBD1. Per the germline V gene, CDR1 is MNHEY and CDR2 is SVGEGT. The CDR3 contains 17 residues. J lost 0 bases, V lost 4 bases, and 10 bases had no gene match.

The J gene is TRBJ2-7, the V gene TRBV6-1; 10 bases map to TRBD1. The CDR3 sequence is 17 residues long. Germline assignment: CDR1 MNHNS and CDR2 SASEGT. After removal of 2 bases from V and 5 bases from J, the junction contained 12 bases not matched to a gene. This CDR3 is CASSERDPGTGVHEQYF. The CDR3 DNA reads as TGTGCCAGCAGTGAACGGGACCCCGGGACAGGGGTCCACGAGCAGTACTTC.

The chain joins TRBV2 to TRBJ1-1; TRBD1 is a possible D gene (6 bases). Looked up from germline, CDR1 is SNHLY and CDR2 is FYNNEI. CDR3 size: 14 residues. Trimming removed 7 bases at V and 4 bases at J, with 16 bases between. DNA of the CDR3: TGTGCCAGCACCCGAAGGGGGGAGGGCACTGAAGCTTTCTTT. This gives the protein CASTRRGEGTEAFF. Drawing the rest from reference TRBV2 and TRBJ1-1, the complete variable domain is EPEVTQTPSHQVTQMGQEVILRCVPISNHLYFYWYRQILGQKVEFLVSFYNNEISEKSEIFDDQFSVERPDGSNFTLKIRSTKLEDSAMYFCASTRRGEGTEAFFGQGTRLTVV.

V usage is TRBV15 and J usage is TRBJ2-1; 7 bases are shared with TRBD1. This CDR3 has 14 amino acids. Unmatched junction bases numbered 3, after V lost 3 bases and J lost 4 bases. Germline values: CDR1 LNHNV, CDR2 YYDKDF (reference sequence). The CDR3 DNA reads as TGTGCCACCAGCAGGTTGGACAGGTACAATGAGCAGTTCTTC. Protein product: CATSRLDRYNEQFF.

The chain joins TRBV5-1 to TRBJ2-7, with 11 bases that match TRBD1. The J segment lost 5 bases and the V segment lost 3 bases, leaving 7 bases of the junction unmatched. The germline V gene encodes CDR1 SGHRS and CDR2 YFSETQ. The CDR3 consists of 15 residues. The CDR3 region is CASSSGTGGFHEQYF. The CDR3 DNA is TGCGCCAGCAGCTCAGGGACAGGGGGGTTCCACGAGCAGTACTTC.

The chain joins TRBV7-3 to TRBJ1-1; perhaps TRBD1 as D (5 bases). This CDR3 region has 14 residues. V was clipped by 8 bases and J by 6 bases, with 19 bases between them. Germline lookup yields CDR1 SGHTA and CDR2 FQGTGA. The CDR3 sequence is CASSAGGKRAEAFF. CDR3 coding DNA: TGTGCCAGCTCGGCCGGGGGGAAGAGGGCTGAAGCTTTCTTT.

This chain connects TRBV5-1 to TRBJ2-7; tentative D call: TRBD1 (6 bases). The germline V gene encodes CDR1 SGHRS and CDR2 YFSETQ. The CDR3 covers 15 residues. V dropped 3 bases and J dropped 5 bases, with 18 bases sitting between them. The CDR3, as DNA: TGCGCCAGCAGCTCCGGGACAACCTTGCACAACGAGCAGTACTTC. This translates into CASSSGTTLHNEQYF.

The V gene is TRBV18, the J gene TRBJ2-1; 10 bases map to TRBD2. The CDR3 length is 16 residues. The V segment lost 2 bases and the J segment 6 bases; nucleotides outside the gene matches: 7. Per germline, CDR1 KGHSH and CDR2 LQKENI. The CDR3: CASSPFQRGGRNEQFF. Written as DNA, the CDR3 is TGTGCCAGCTCACCATTTCAGCGGGGGGGCCGCAATGAGCAGTTCTTC.

CDR3 region: CASSGRQGMNTEAFF. The CDR3 coding sequence is TGCGCCAGCAGCGGGCGACAGGGAATGAACACTGAAGCTTTCTTT. This chain links TRBV5-1 with TRBJ1-1, with 7 bases aligning to TRBD1. This CDR3 comprises 15 residues. The germline V gene encodes CDR1 SGHRS and CDR2 YFSETQ. J was trimmed by 0 bases and V by 4 bases; bases with no gene match: 6.

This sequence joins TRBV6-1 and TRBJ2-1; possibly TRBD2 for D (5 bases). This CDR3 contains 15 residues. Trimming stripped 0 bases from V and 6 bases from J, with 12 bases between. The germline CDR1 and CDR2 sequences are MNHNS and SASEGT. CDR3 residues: CASSEAAAGSNEQFF. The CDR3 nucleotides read TGTGCCAGCAGTGAAGCGGCTGCGGGCAGCAATGAGCAGTTCTTC.

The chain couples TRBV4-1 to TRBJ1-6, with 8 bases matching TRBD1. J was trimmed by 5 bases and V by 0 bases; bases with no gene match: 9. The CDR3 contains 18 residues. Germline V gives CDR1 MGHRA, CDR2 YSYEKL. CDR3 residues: CASSQDGGRGPNNSPLHF. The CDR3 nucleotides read TGCGCCAGCAGCCAAGACGGAGGCAGGGGGCCCAATAATTCACCCCTCCACTTT.

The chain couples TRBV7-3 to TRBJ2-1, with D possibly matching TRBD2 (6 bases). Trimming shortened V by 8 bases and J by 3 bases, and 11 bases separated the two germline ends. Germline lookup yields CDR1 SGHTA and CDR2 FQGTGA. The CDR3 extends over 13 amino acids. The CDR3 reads CASGDSGYNEQFF. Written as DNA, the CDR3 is TGTGCCAGCGGGGATAGCGGCTACAATGAGCAGTTCTTC.

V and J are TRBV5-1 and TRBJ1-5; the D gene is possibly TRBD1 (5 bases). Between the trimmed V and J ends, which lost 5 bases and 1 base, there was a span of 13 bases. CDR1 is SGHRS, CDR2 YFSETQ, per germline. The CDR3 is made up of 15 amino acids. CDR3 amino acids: CASSPGQGSNQPQHF. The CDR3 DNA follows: TGCGCCAGCAGTCCTGGACAAGGGAGCAATCAGCCCCAGCATTTT.

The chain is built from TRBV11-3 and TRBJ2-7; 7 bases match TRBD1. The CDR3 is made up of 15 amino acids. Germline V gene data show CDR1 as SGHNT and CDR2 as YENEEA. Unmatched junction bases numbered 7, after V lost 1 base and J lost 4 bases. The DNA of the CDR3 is TGTGCCAGCAGCTTAGGGCAGGGGGAATGGTACGAGCAGTACTTC. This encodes CASSLGQGEWYEQYF.

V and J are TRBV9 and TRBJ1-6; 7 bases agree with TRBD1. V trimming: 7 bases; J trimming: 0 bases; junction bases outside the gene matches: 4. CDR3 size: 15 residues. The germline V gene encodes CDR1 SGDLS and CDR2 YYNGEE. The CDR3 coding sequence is TGTGCCAGCTCGGGACAGAGCTCCTATAATTCACCCCTCCACTTT. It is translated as CASSGQSSYNSPLHF.

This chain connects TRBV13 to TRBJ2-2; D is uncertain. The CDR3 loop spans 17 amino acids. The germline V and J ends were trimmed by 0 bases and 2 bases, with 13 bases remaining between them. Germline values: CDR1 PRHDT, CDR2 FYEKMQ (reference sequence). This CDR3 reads CASSLGQLMTNTGELFF. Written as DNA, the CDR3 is TGTGCCAGCAGCTTAGGACAGCTAATGACCAACACCGGGGAGCTGTTTTTT.

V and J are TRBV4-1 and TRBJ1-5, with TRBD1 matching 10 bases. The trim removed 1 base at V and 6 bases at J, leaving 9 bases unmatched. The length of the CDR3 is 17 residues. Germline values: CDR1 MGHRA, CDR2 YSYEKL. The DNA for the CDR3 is TGCGCCAGCAGCCAAGTGGGCCTGACAGGGGGCGGTCAGCCCCAGCATTTT. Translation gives CASSQVGLTGGGQPQHF.

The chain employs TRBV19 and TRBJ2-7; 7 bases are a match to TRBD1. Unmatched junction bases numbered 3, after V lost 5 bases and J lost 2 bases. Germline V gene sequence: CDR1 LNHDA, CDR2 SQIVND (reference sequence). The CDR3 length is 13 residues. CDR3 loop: CASSPGGAYEQYF. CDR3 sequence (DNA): TGTGCCAGTAGTCCAGGGGGAGCCTACGAGCAGTACTTC. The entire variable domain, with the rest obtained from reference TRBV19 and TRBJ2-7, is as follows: DGGITQSPKYLFRKEGQNVTLSCEQNLNHDAMYWYRQDPGQGLRLIYYSQIVNDFQKGDIAEGYSVSREKKESFPLTVTSAQKNPTAFYLCASSPGGAYEQYFGPGTRLTVT.

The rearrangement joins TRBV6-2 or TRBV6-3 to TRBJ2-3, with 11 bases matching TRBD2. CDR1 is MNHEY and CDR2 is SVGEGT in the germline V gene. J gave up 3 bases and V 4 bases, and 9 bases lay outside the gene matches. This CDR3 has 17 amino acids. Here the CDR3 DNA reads TGTGCCAGCAGTTCCTCGAGACTAGCGGGGAAGACAGATACGCAGTATTTT. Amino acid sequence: CASSSSRLAGKTDTQYF.

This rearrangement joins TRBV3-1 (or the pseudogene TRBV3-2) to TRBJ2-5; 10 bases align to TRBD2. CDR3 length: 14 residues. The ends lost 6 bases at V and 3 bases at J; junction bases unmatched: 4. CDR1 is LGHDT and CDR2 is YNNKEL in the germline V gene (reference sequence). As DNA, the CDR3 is TGTGCCAGCAGACTGGGACTAGCGAAAGAGACCCAGTACTTC. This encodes CASRLGLAKETQYF.